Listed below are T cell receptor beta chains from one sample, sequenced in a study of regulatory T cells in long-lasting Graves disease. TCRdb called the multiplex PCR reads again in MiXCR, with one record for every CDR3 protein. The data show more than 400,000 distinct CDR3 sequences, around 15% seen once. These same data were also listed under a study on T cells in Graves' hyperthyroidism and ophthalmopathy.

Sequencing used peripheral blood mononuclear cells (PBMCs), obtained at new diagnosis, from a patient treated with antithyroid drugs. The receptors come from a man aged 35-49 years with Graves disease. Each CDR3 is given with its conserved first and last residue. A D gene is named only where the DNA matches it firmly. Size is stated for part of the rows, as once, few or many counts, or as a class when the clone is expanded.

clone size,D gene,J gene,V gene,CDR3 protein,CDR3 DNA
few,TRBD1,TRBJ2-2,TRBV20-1,CSVTTGAGELFF,TGCAGTGTTACTACAGGGGCCGGGGAGCTGTTTTTT
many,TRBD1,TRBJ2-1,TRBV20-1,CSATDRGWEQFF,TGCAGTGCTACGGACAGGGGTTGGGAGCAGTTCTTC
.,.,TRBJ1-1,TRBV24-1,CATSEGRTEAFF,TGTGCCACCAGTGAGGGCCGGACTGAAGCTTTCTTT
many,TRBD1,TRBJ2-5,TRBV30,CAWSALGQGKETQYF,TGTGCCTGGAGTGCCCTTGGACAGGGTAAAGAGACCCAGTACTTC
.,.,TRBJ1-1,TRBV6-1,CASSEWALNTEAFF,TGTGCCAGCAGTGAATGGGCTCTGAACACTGAAGCTTTCTTT
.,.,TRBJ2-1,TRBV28,CASSYSVREQFF,TGTGCCAGCAGCTATTCGGTTCGGGAGCAGTTCTTC
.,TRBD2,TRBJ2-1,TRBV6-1,CASSEVQAGGKQFF,TGTGCCAGCAGTGAAGTTCAAGCGGGAGGGAAGCAGTTCTTC
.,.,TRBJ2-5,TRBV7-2,CASSFPQGYQETQYF,TGTGCCAGCAGCTTTCCCCAGGGGTATCAAGAGACCCAGTACTTC
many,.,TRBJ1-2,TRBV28,CASGAFYGYTF,TGTGCCAGCGGGGCGTTCTATGGCTACACCTTC
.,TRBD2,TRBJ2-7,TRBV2,CASSATSGTTEQYF,TGTGCCAGCAGTGCGACTAGCGGGACTACCGAGCAGTACTTC
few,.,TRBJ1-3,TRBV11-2,CASSRDPSYRVAGNTIYF,TGTGCCAGCAGCCGGGACCCGTCTTACAGGGTCGCTGGAAACACCATATATTTT
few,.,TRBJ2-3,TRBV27,CASREREEDTQYF,TGTGCCAGCAGGGAAAGGGAAGAAGATACGCAGTATTTT
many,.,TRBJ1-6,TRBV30,CAWSYGNSPLHF,TGTGCCTGGAGTTATGGGAATTCACCCCTCCACTTT
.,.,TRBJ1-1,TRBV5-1,CASSPDVGMGTEAFF,TGCGCCAGCAGCCCGGACGTCGGGATGGGGACTGAAGCTTTCTTT
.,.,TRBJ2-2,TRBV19,CASSRETNTGELFF,TGTGCCAGTAGCAGGGAAACGAACACCGGGGAGCTGTTTTTT
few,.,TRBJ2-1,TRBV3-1,CASSHGRSGNEQFF,TGTGCCAGCAGCCACGGCCGAAGCGGCAATGAGCAGTTCTTC
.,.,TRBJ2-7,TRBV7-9,CASSLDRIPTEQYF,TGTGCCAGCAGCTTAGACCGGATCCCTACCGAGCAGTACTTC
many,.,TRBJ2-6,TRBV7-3,CASSSPVVGAASGANVLTF,TGTGCCAGCAGCTCCCCGGTGGTTGGGGCGGCGAGTGGGGCCAACGTCCTGACTTTC
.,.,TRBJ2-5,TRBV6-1,CASVRRGWETQYF,TGTGCCAGCGTTCGGCGGGGATGGGAGACCCAGTACTTC
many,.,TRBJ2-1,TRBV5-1,CASTLGGNEQFF,TGTGCCAGCACCTTGGGGGGCAATGAGCAGTTCTTC
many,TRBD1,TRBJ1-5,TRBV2,CASSLRTGGNQPQHF,TGTGCCAGCAGTCTCCGGACAGGGGGAAATCAGCCCCAGCATTTT
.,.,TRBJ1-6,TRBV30,CAWSKSRDNSPLHF,TGTGCCTGGAGCAAGAGCAGGGATAATTCACCCCTCCACTTT
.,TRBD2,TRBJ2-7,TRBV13,CASSFRPFAGGRREGEQYF,TGTGCCAGCAGCTTCCGGCCTTTTGCGGGAGGGCGCCGGGAGGGCGAGCAGTACTTC
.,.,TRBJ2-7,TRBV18,CASSQLTNVGEQYF,TGTGCCAGCTCACAACTGACGAATGTGGGCGAGCAGTACTTC
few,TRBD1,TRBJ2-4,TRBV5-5,CASINTQGSKNIQYF,TGTGCCAGCATTAATACACAGGGGTCCAAAAACATTCAGTACTTC
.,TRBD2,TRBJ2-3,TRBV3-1,CASSHLAGTGTQYF,TGTGCCAGCAGCCATCTAGCGGGAACAGGTACGCAGTATTTT
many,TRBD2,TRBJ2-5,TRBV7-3,CASSPQRGGSETQYF,TGTGCCAGCAGCCCGCAACGTGGCGGGAGCGAGACCCAGTACTTC
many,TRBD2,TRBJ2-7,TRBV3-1,CASSQDVLAGQNF,TGTGCCAGCAGCCAAGATGTCCTAGCGGGGCAGAACTTC
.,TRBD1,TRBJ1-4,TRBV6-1,CASSERTGATNEKLFF,TGTGCCAGCAGTGAAAGGACAGGCGCAACTAATGAAAAACTGTTTTTT
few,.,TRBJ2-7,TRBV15,CATSKTEFSYEQYF,TGTGCCACCAGCAAGACAGAATTCTCCTACGAGCAGTACTTC
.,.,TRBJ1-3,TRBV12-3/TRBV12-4,CASSLGRTVITIYF,TGTGCCAGCAGTTTAGGACGGACCGTAATCACCATATATTTT
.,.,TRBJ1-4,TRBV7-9,CASSLGEYNEKLFF,TGTGCCAGCAGCTTGGGAGAGTATAATGAAAAACTGTTTTTT
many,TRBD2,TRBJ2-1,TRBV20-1,CSAKKTSDSPDSEQFF,TGCAGTGCCAAAAAGACTAGCGATAGCCCCGATAGTGAGCAGTTCTTC
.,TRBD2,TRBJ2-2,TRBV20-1,CSASSGRADGELFF,TGCAGTGCTAGTAGCGGGAGGGCCGACGGGGAGCTGTTTTTT
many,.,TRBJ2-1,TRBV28,CASSGQSF,TGTGCCAGCAGTGGCCAATCCTTC
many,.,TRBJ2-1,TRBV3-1,CASSQARAFSYNEQFF,TGTGCCAGCAGCCAAGCACGGGCCTTCTCCTACAATGAGCAGTTCTTC
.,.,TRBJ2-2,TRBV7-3,CASSPRGTYTGELFF,TGTGCCAGCAGCCCAAGGGGCACTTACACCGGGGAGCTGTTTTTT
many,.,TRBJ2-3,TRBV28,CASSAVAPDTQYF,TGTGCCAGCAGTGCTGTAGCGCCAGATACGCAGTATTTT
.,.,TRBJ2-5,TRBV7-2,CASSPQVGGEAQYF,TGTGCCAGCAGCCCCCAAGTAGGTGGAGAGGCCCAGTACTTC
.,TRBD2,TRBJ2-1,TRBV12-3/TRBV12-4,CASSSRIAGGNEQFF,TGTGCCAGCAGTTCCCGGATAGCGGGAGGGAATGAGCAGTTCTTC
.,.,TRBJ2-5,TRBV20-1,CSAESTEKTQYF,TGCAGTGCTGAATCAACAGAGAAGACCCAGTACTTC
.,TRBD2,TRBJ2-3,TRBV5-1,CASSPGTSGRLATDTQYF,TGCGCCAGCAGCCCAGGGACTAGCGGGAGATTGGCAACAGATACGCAGTATTTT
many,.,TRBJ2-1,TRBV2,CASRETTYNEQFF,TGTGCCAGCAGGGAGACGACCTACAATGAGCAGTTCTTC
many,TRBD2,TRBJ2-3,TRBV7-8,CASSSRTSGPGDTQYF,TGTGCCAGCAGCTCCCGGACTAGCGGGCCGGGGGATACGCAGTATTTT
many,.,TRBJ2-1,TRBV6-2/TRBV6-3,CASTQTFSSYNEQFF,TGTGCCAGCACTCAGACTTTTAGCTCCTACAATGAGCAGTTCTTC
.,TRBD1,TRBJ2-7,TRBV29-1,CSVVGDRGGYEQYF,TGCAGCGTGGTCGGGGACAGGGGCGGTTACGAGCAGTACTTC
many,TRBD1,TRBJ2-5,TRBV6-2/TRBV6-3,CASSQGASRGTQYF,TGTGCCAGTTCACAGGGGGCGTCCCGTGGGACCCAGTACTTC
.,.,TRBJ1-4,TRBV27,CASSRLGLFF,TGTGCCAGCAGTCGCCTGGGACTGTTTTTT
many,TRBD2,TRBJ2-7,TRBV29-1,CSARRELVDEQYF,TGCAGCGCCAGGCGGGAGTTGGTCGACGAGCAGTACTTC
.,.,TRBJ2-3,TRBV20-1,CSAIPTGRADTQYF,TGCAGTGCTATCCCGACAGGGAGGGCAGATACGCAGTATTTT
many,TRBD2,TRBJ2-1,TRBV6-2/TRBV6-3,CASTSAGAPYNEQFF,TGTGCCAGCACGTCGGCGGGAGCCCCCTACAATGAGCAGTTCTTC
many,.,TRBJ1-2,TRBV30,CAWSYSNYGYTF,TGTGCCTGGAGTTACTCTAACTATGGCTACACCTTC
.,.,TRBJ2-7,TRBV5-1,CARLPHEQYF,TGCGCCAGGCTACCCCACGAGCAGTACTTC